This T cell receptor (beta chain) came from a study of T cell responses to AZD1222 COVID-19 vaccine. General study findings and limits: Donors in the cohort were predominantly white British and more often female, and clonal diversity was possibly underestimated. Only after the peak T cell response were repertoires sampled.

Notes on this clone: What it binds is unknown.

Losses at the gene ends were 7 bases for V and 4 bases for J; bases not matched to a gene: 7. The germline CDR1 and CDR2 sequences are SGHRS and YFSETQ. The CDR3 contains 14 residues. Measured with immunoSEQ multiplex PCR; TCRdb has only the in-frame clones, and not every one. Of about 140,000 clones listed, 90% are singletons. The chain carries TRBV5-1 and TRBJ1-3, with 8 bases matching TRBD1. This TCR was recovered from an adult who received the AZD1222 COVID-19 vaccine. This sample comprised peripheral blood, obtained 28 days after the second AZD1222 dose. CDR3 in DNA: TGCGCCAGCGCTACAGGGGGATCAGGAAACACCATATATTTT. Residues: CASATGGSGNTIYF. Full variable domain (rest looked up from reference TRBV5-1 and TRBJ1-3): KAGVTQTPRYLIKTRGQQVTLSCSPISGHRSVSWYQQTPGQGLQFLFEYFSETQRNKGNFPGRFSGRQFSNSRSEMNVSTLELGDSALYLCASATGGSGNTIYFGEGSWLTVV.